What follows describes a single T cell receptor (beta chain). The data were taken from a study of blood T cell repertoires in COVID-19. On the study more broadly: Italy, Spain and the United States were the sources of the convalescent and acute COVID-19 samples. PBMCs, B-cell-depleted T cells, or T cells were the source of the cDNA or gDNA that made up the material.

Germline CDR1 reads KGHDR; CDR2 reads SFDVKD. Trimming left V 2 bases short and J 5 bases short, with 12 bases between. This CDR3 contains 15 residues. Original processing methods: Scientists estimated how many nucleated cells there were by amplifying reference gene primers. The assay was immunoSEQ multiplex PCR, and TCRdb's table has in-frame clones only and misses some. V, J and clone size derive from that table, while D and trimming were established from the DNA sequence. The repertoire has a few hundred thousand clones, 80% of them found once; the top ten carry 9.5% to 15%. The chain employs TRBV24-1 and TRBJ2-1, with D perhaps TRBD2 (7 bases). Sequencing was performed on peripheral blood. This TCR derives from a human donor in a cohort sampled during active COVID-19. The CDR3: CATSDSGGHHNEQFF. CDR3 nucleotide sequence: TGTGCCACCAGTGATTCGGGGGGACACCACAATGAGCAGTTCTTC.